This T cell receptor beta chain is drawn from a study of shared clonotypes between healthy human individuals. Authors' processing steps: From ImmunoSEQ came sequences covering only the junction and carrying no quality scores, so filtering differed. The table came from immunoSEQ multiplex PCR; TCRdb's copy has only in-frame clones and leaves some out. The V and J calls and clone size come from that table; D and trimming were worked out from the DNA. The table records 530,000 or so clones, 60% to 80% of them present only once. Germline assignment: CDR1 SQVTM and CDR2 ANQGSEA. The J segment lost 6 bases and the V segment lost 7 bases, leaving 8 bases of the junction unmatched. The CDR3 covers 14 residues. About this clone itself: Antigen: not known.

The study, taken as a whole, reports: Represented genetic and exposure-history diversity was restricted by having few donors.

Donors were Caucasian adults residing in Nashville, Tennessee, USA. Unsorted samples, those not sorted, used 84 million or so PBMCs for genomic DNA. This chain connects TRBV29-1 to TRBJ2-7, with 14 bases aligning to TRBD2. The receptor's source is a woman in her thirties or forties in good health. Some clones in this sample may be carry-over from other donors' samples. The specimen sequenced was PBMCs. The CDR3 bases are TGCAGCGCTACGGGGGGACTAGCGGGAGTCGAGCAGTACTTC. Protein product: CSATGGLAGVEQYF.